The 12 T cell receptor beta chains in this list originate from one sample, sequenced in a study of PD-L1 blockade in urothelial cancer. Measured with immunoSEQ multiplex PCR; TCRdb has only the in-frame clones, and not every one. Found here are approximately 63,000 clones, around four fifths of them singletons; the top ten hold over 1.5%. Time point denoted: pretreatment peripheral blood. The material sequenced was PBMCs, taken around atezolizumab (anti-PD-L1) treatment. These receptors all stem from a man aged 70 or older with urothelial cancer.

V usage is TRBV4-3 and J usage is TRBJ2-7; weak D call: TRBD1 (7 bases). The CDR3 is made up of 16 amino acids. In germline, CDR1 is LGHNA, CDR2 YSLEER. Trimming took 0 bases from V and 3 from J, leaving 15 bases between them. As DNA, the CDR3 is TGCGCCAGCAGCCAAGATATACAGGGGACTTACTACGAGCAGTACTTC. The encoded protein is CASSQDIQGTYYEQYF.

The V and J genes are TRBV7-8 and TRBJ2-5; weak D call: TRBD2 (6 bases). Germline V gives CDR1 SGHVS, CDR2 FQNEAQ. Deletions cut 5 bases from V and 4 bases from J, with 14 bases between. This CDR3 region has 14 residues. DNA for the CDR3: TGTGCCAGCAGCCCCCGGACTACTGGAGAGACCCAGTACTTC. This gives the protein CASSPRTTGETQYF.

The CDR3 reads CSVGGDRSAHEQYF. The CDR3 bases are TGCAGCGTTGGTGGAGACAGGTCAGCTCACGAGCAGTACTTC. J is TRBJ2-7 and V is TRBV29-1; D perhaps matches TRBD1 (6 bases). Deletions cut 4 bases from V and 5 bases from J, with 18 bases between. The V gene's germline CDR1 is SQVTM and CDR2 ANQGSEA. There are 14 residues in the CDR3.

The CDR3 loop is CASSRASGSTDTQYF. The CDR3 coding sequence is TGTGCCAGCAGCCGTGCTAGCGGGAGCACAGATACGCAGTATTTT. The rearrangement uses TRBV5-6 and TRBJ2-3; 8 bases line up with TRBD2. The CDR3 is 15 amino acids. The V gene's germline CDR1 is SGHDT and CDR2 YYEEEE. The ends lost 4 bases at V and 0 bases at J; junction bases unmatched: 4.

This sequence joins TRBV15 and TRBJ2-2; D is unclear. The CDR3 totals 16 residues. Germline values: CDR1 LNHNV, CDR2 YYDKDF (reference sequence). The ends were cut back, 0 bases at V and 5 bases at J, with 13 bases in the middle. Here the CDR3 reads CATSRETQTETGELFF. DNA of the CDR3: TGTGCCACCAGCAGAGAAACCCAAACAGAAACCGGGGAGCTGTTTTTT.

This clone came up once. The chain combines TRBV9 with TRBJ2-5; tentative D call: TRBD2 (6 bases). Trimming left V 6 bases short and J 2 bases short, with 17 bases between. The CDR3 consists of 15 residues. Germline V gives CDR1 SGDLS, CDR2 YYNGEE. The CDR3 here is CASNVGGLAQETQYF. CDR3 sequence (DNA): TGTGCCAGCAACGTCGGGGGATTAGCTCAAGAGACCCAGTACTTC.

This chain connects TRBV10-3 to TRBJ2-7; D not resolved. The CDR3 is 15 amino acids. CDR1 and CDR2 (germline): ENHRY, SYGVKD. V was pared by 0 bases and J by 0 bases, with 9 bases between. CDR3 sequence (DNA): TGTGCCATCAGTGAGTCTGCCAAGAGCTCCTACGAGCAGTACTTC. Amino acid sequence: CAISESAKSSYEQYF.

The chain has TRBV6-1 and TRBJ1-2; TRBD1 matches at 9 bases. The ends lost 0 bases at V and 5 bases at J; junction bases unmatched: 4. Germline lookup yields CDR1 MNHNS and CDR2 SASEGT. The CDR3 runs to 15 residues. CDR3 in amino acids: CASSEAPGTGYGYTF. The DNA of the CDR3 is TGTGCCAGCAGTGAAGCCCCTGGGACAGGGTATGGCTACACCTTC.

V is TRBV27 and J is TRBJ2-1, with TRBD2 matching 8 bases. Trimming at V came to 0 bases and at J to 8 bases, leaving 3 bases not matched to a gene. Germline CDR1 and CDR2: MNHEY and SMNVEV (reference sequence). This CDR3 spans 14 amino acids. The CDR3 DNA reads as TGTGCCAGCAGTTTATCGACTAGCGTCGATGAGCAGTTCTTC. This gives the protein CASSLSTSVDEQFF.

The chain links TRBV29-1 to TRBJ2-3; TRBD2 matches at 10 bases. CDR1 SQVTM and CDR2 ANQGSEA come from the germline V gene. The CDR3 is 11 residues long. The junction had 9 bases not matched to a gene; V was cut back by 6 bases and J by 15 bases. In DNA form, the CDR3 reads TGCAGCGTAGGGACTAGCGCATTAATCTATTTT. It specifies CSVGTSALIYF.

This clone was seen just once. The rearrangement links TRBV15 to TRBJ1-5; the match to TRBD1 covers 11 bases. Germline CDR1 reads LNHNV; CDR2 reads YYDKDF (reference sequence). The CDR3 loop spans 15 amino acids. V shed 7 bases, J shed 5 bases, and the junction held 7 bases outside the gene matches. The CDR3 nucleotides are TGTGCCACCATCCGGTGGACAGGGGGCTATCAGCCCCAGCATTTT. This sequence encodes CATIRWTGGYQPQHF.

This clone was detected once. The chain combines TRBV29-1 with TRBJ2-3; 9 bases agree with TRBD1. V was clipped by 6 bases and J by 5 bases; unmatched bases: 9. Germline V gene data show CDR1 as SQVTM and CDR2 as ANQGSEA. This CDR3 spans 14 amino acids. The CDR3 DNA follows: TGCAGCGTCGCGAAGGGACAGGGAGGAGATACGCAGTATTTT. The encoded protein is CSVAKGQGGDTQYF.